This T cell receptor beta chain was sequenced for a study of shared clonotypes between healthy human individuals. Regarding this clone: The antigen remains undetermined.

Repertoires were generated with immunoSEQ multiplex PCR, while TCRdb's copy carries only in-frame clones and drops some. The sample yields fewer than 400,000 clones, 74% seen once. Study-level points and caveats: Few donors restricted represented genetic and exposure-history diversity. An expected dependence of interdonor clonotype sharing on sequencing depth was noted. Sorted-subset samples were not fully sequenced, rarefaction indicated.

V dropped 7 bases and J dropped 1 base, with 16 bases sitting between them. The CDR3 totals 15 residues. Looked up from germline, CDR1 is SNHLY and CDR2 is FYNNEI. What was sequenced was memory CD4+ T cells sorted from blood. Subset defined: CD45RA-negative fraction. The chain links TRBV2 to TRBJ2-5; tentative D call: TRBD2 (6 bases). The source of this sequence is a man between 25 and 39 years old in good health. The chain's CDR3 is CASKPGELPQETQYF. The DNA for the CDR3 is TGTGCCAGCAAGCCGGGAGAGCTCCCCCAAGAGACCCAGTACTTC.